Each of the 28 T cell receptor beta chains below was sequenced from the same sample in a study of control samples from healthy donors and cancer patients. Data came from immunoSEQ multiplex PCR; TCRdb stores just in-frame clones and leaves some out. The sample yields about 130,000 clones, approximately 90% seen once. Sequenced sample: blood. The origin of the receptors is a young man in good health.

The chain carries TRBV6-5 and TRBJ2-5; weak D call: TRBD2 (6 bases). The length of the CDR3 is 15 residues. V was cut by 6 bases and J by 1 base, with 15 bases left in between. Germline loops: CDR1 MNHEY, CDR2 SVGAGI. The CDR3 loop reads CASRVGTFRQETQYF. The CDR3 coding sequence is TGTGCCAGCAGAGTTGGGACTTTTCGCCAAGAGACCCAGTACTTC.

The chain is built from TRBV19 and TRBJ1-1, with D hard to call. Between the trimmed V and J ends, which lost 7 bases and 3 bases, there was a span of 9 bases. Germline CDR1 reads LNHDA; CDR2 reads SQIVND (reference sequence). CDR3 length equals 12 residues. DNA for the CDR3: TGTGCCAGTATTGACGTGGACACTGAAGCTTTCTTT. This gives the protein CASIDVDTEAFF.

This chain connects TRBV5-1 to TRBJ2-5; D remains ambiguous. The V gene lost 4 bases and the J gene lost 4 bases, with 8 bases spanning the gap. The CDR3 is 12 residues long. The germline V gene has CDR1 SGHRS and CDR2 YFSETQ. The CDR3 spells CASSPMGETQYF. Here the CDR3 DNA reads TGCGCCAGCAGCCCCATGGGAGAGACCCAGTACTTC.

The V and J genes are TRBV5-1 and TRBJ1-1; D gene uncertain. In germline, CDR1 is SGHRS, CDR2 YFSETQ. The CDR3 totals 12 residues. Deletions cut 5 bases from V and 1 base from J, with 6 bases between. The DNA for the CDR3 is TGCGCCAGCAGTGTGGCGAACACTGAAGCTTTCTTT. Protein product: CASSVANTEAFF.

A few counts support this clone. This chain uses TRBV30 with TRBJ1-2, with D perhaps TRBD1 (5 bases). CDR1 and CDR2 from the germline V gene are GTSNPN and SVGIG (reference sequence). V lost 8 bases to trimming and J lost 5 bases, with 18 bases between them. This CDR3 comprises 13 residues. CDR3 sequence (DNA): TGTGCCGGGAATGATGGGGGTTGGTATGGCTACACCTTC. Translation gives CAGNDGGWYGYTF.

V gene TRBV19 combines with J gene TRBJ1-5, with 9 bases lining up with TRBD1. The CDR3 totals 13 residues. Germline V gene sequence: CDR1 LNHDA, CDR2 SQIVND (reference sequence). V shed 10 bases and J 4 bases; nucleotides not matched to a gene: 5. The CDR3 sequence is CATRDRENQPQHF. The CDR3, as DNA: TGTGCCACCCGGGACAGGGAGAATCAGCCCCAGCATTTT.

The chain recombines TRBV6-1 with TRBJ1-3; D ambiguous. The V end lost 2 bases, the J end lost 0 bases, and 5 bases lay between the germline ends. This CDR3 has 14 amino acids. Germline lookup yields CDR1 MNHNS and CDR2 SASEGT. CDR3 region: CASSEKSSGNTIYF. CDR3 nucleotide sequence: TGTGCCAGCAGTGAAAAAAGCTCTGGAAACACCATATATTTT.

The chain uses TRBV5-5 and TRBJ2-7, with a tentative D call TRBD1 (7 bases). CDR1 SGHKS and CDR2 YYEKEE come from the germline V gene (reference sequence). The V end was cut by 0 bases, the J end by 6 bases, with 13 bases between. The CDR3 is 14 amino acids. The CDR3 sequence: CASSLAYRGGEQYF. The CDR3 coding sequence is TGTGCCAGCAGCTTGGCCTACAGGGGAGGCGAGCAGTACTTC.

V and J are TRBV7-2 and TRBJ1-1; D ambiguous. Germline CDR1 reads SGHTA; CDR2 reads FQGNSA. This CDR3 comprises 16 residues. V was shortened by 0 bases and J by 4 bases, with 15 bases between the two germline ends. The CDR3 is CASSLAGPYLGTEAFF. The CDR3 region has the DNA TGTGCCAGCAGCTTAGCCGGACCCTACCTTGGCACTGAAGCTTTCTTT.

CDR3 residues: CATSTRQNNSPLHF. The CDR3 DNA reads TGTGCCACCAGCACGCGGCAGAATAATTCACCCCTCCACTTT. The chain recombines TRBV15 with TRBJ1-6; the D is unclear. This CDR3 is built from 14 residues. V dropped 4 bases and J dropped 5 bases, with 9 bases sitting between them. Germline V lookup: CDR1 LNHNV, CDR2 YYDKDF (reference sequence).

The chain combines TRBV19 with TRBJ1-1, with D uncertain. Trimming left V 6 bases short and J 3 bases short, with 11 bases between. Germline-derived CDR1 and CDR2 are LNHDA and SQIVND (reference sequence). The CDR3 extends over 13 amino acids. The CDR3 DNA follows: TGTGCCAGTAGGGAATGGGGAGACACTGAAGCTTTCTTT. Protein: CASREWGDTEAFF.

This clone appeared a single time. V is TRBV18 and J is TRBJ1-6, with a possible D match to TRBD1 (5 bases). This CDR3 has 15 amino acids. The germline V gene has CDR1 KGHSH and CDR2 LQKENI. Trimming took off 5 bases at V and 6 bases at J, with 14 bases between the two ends. CDR3 DNA sequence: TGTGCCAGCTCAGACAGTGTTCCGGGTAATTCACCCCTCCACTTT. Translation gives CASSDSVPGNSPLHF.

The rearrangement links TRBV7-9 to TRBJ2-7; 8 bases agree with TRBD1. V shed 5 bases, J shed 1 base, and the junction held 7 bases outside the gene matches. In germline, CDR1 is SEHNR, CDR2 FQNEAQ (reference sequence). The CDR3 loop spans 15 amino acids. The chain's CDR3 is CASSDSRDRSYEQYF. Written as DNA, the CDR3 is TGTGCCAGCAGCGACAGCAGGGACAGGTCCTACGAGCAGTACTTC.

V usage is TRBV30 and J usage is TRBJ2-6; D possibly corresponds to TRBD2 (5 bases). The germline gives CDR1 GTSNPN, CDR2 SVGIG (reference sequence). CDR3 length: 17 residues. V lost 5 bases and J lost 4, with 21 bases in between. This CDR3 reads CAWVRRQASWGANVLTF. CDR3 nucleotides: TGTGCCTGGGTCCGGAGGCAGGCCTCCTGGGGGGCCAACGTCCTGACTTTC.

This chain uses TRBV6-5 with TRBJ1-1; TRBD1 agrees at 12 bases. CDR3 length: 14 residues. With V trimmed by 5 bases and J by 7 bases, 5 bases remained unmatched. The germline V gene has CDR1 MNHEY and CDR2 SVGAGI. The CDR3 coding sequence is TGTGCCAGCAGTAGGGACAGGGGGCGGAATGAAGCTTTCTTT. Its translation is CASSRDRGRNEAFF.

This chain uses TRBV27 with TRBJ2-1, with 10 positions matching TRBD2. Trimming removed 5 bases from V and 7 bases from J; junction bases left unmatched: 8. The CDR3 is 15 amino acids. CDR1 is MNHEY, CDR2 SMNVEV, per germline (reference sequence). The CDR3 region is CASSASAGGLNEQFF. The CDR3 DNA follows: TGTGCCAGCAGTGCATCAGCGGGGGGGCTTAATGAGCAGTTCTTC.

Only a few counts were recorded for this clone. The chain has TRBV29-1 and TRBJ1-1; TRBD1 is a possible D gene (6 bases). CDR1 and CDR2 (germline): SQVTM, ANQGSEA. This CDR3 is 13 amino acids long. Trimming pared 4 bases from V and 3 bases from J, leaving 12 bases between. The CDR3 protein is CSVGGALDTEAFF. In nucleotides, the CDR3 is TGCAGCGTTGGGGGGGCCTTAGACACTGAAGCTTTCTTT.

The rearrangement uses TRBV2 and TRBJ1-6, with D possibly matching TRBD1 (6 bases). Trimming pared 6 bases from V and 0 bases from J, leaving 12 bases between. Germline-derived CDR1 and CDR2 are SNHLY and FYNNEI. CDR3 length: 16 amino acids. The CDR3 reads CASRDDRSSYNSPLHF. The CDR3 nucleotides are TGTGCCAGCAGGGATGACAGGAGCTCCTATAATTCACCCCTCCACTTT.

V and J are TRBV4-1 and TRBJ2-1; 7 bases agree with TRBD1. Looked up from germline, CDR1 is MGHRA and CDR2 is YSYEKL. The CDR3 spans 20 residues. V gave up 0 bases and J gave up 4 bases; unmatched junction bases: 18. The CDR3 DNA sequence: TGCGCCAGCAGCCAAGATTTATTCACCAGGACAGGATACTCTTACAATGAGCAGTTCTTC. It encodes CASSQDLFTRTGYSYNEQFF.

Comments on this clone: Other DNA sequences from this sample encode an identical CDR3 as well. The chain combines TRBV30 with TRBJ1-1; TRBD1 aligns across 7 bases. V was pared by 3 bases and J by 4 bases, with 5 bases of the junction left unmatched. Per germline, CDR1 GTSNPN and CDR2 SVGIG (reference sequence). The CDR3 length is 13 residues. CDR3 in amino acids: CAWRNPGGTEAFF. The DNA of the CDR3 is TGTGCCTGGAGGAACCCAGGGGGCACTGAAGCTTTCTTT.

V is TRBV7-9 and J is TRBJ2-3, with TRBD2 as a possible D gene (6 bases). Germline CDR1 is SEHNR and CDR2 is FQNEAQ (reference sequence). This CDR3 contains 14 residues. The V and J ends lost 5 bases and 4 bases respectively, with 13 bases between them. In nucleotides, the CDR3 is TGTGCCAGCAGCCTTCGCGGGGCCTCAGATACGCAGTATTTT. This encodes CASSLRGASDTQYF.

This rearrangement joins TRBV7-9 to TRBJ1-1; D is ambiguous. Trimming took 6 bases from V and 1 from J, leaving 6 bases between them. The CDR3 has 12 amino acids. Germline V gene lookup returns CDR1 SEHNR and CDR2 FQNEAQ (reference sequence). The CDR3 sequence: CASRGSNTEAFF. Here the CDR3 DNA reads TGTGCCAGCAGGGGGTCGAACACTGAAGCTTTCTTT.

Remarks on this clone: At one of its ends the junction is not consistent with the germline gene, which may arise from a read error. The genes are TRBV11-3 and TRBJ1-1; D gene unclear. The V gene's germline CDR1 is SGHNT and CDR2 YENEEA. This CDR3 is 11 amino acids long. The CDR3 DNA reads TGTGCCAGCAGCTTAGTGGAGCAAGGCTCCTTT. Protein: CASSLVEQGSF.

The rearrangement uses TRBV9 and TRBJ2-6; 12 bases line up with TRBD1. Germline assignment: CDR1 SGDLS and CDR2 YYNGEE. V lost 3 bases, J lost 4 bases, and 14 bases stayed unmatched. CDR3 size: 20 residues. CDR3 region: CASSAFVLRDRGQGANVLTF. CDR3 coding DNA: TGTGCCAGCAGCGCATTCGTCCTCCGGGACAGGGGGCAAGGGGCCAACGTCCTGACTTTC.

The rearrangement joins TRBV11-3 to TRBJ1-1; unclear D gene. The CDR3 length is 13 residues. From germline, CDR1 is SGHNT and CDR2 YENEEA. Between the trimmed V and J ends, which lost 2 bases and 1 base, there was a span of 5 bases. CDR3 bases: TGTGCCAGCAGCTTATACCGGAACACTGAAGCTTTCTTT. Its translation: CASSLYRNTEAFF. The variable domain in full, with the rest retrieved from reference TRBV11-3 and TRBJ1-1, is EAGVVQSPRYKIIEKKQPVAFWCNPISGHNTLYWYLQNLGQGPELLIRYENEEAVDDSQLPKDRFSAERLKGVDSTLKIQPAELGDSAVYLCASSLYRNTEAFFGQGTRLTVV.

The chain links TRBV6-4 to TRBJ1-2, with D hard to call. The CDR3 extends over 14 amino acids. From germline, CDR1 is MRHNA and CDR2 SNTAGT. Trimming stripped 0 bases from V and 5 bases from J, with 10 bases between. In nucleotides, the CDR3 is TGTGCCAGCAGTGACTCGCCCAGAAAATATGGCTACACCTTC. This translates into CASSDSPRKYGYTF.

V is TRBV6-5 and J is TRBJ1-1; 12 bases fit TRBD1. With V trimmed by 6 bases and J by 3 bases, 5 bases remained unmatched. In germline, CDR1 is MNHEY, CDR2 SVGAGI. The CDR3 spans 15 residues. The CDR3 DNA follows: TGTGCCAGCAGGGGACAGGGGGCGCAGGACACTGAAGCTTTCTTT. Translation: CASRGQGAQDTEAFF.

This chain links TRBV3-1 (or the pseudogene TRBV3-2) with TRBJ2-1; 8 nucleotides match TRBD2. After removal of 0 bases from V and 9 bases from J, the junction contained 7 bases not matched to a gene. CDR3 size: 15 residues. Germline values: CDR1 LGHDT, CDR2 YNNKEL (reference sequence). CDR3 DNA: TGTGCCAGCAGCCAAGATTCCGGGGGGGCCATTGAGCAGTTCTTC. Translation gives CASSQDSGGAIEQFF.